Listed here are 17 T cell receptor beta chains from one sample, sequenced in a study of shared clonotypes between healthy human individuals. The data were produced by immunoSEQ multiplex PCR, yet TCRdb's version contains in-frame clones alone and is incomplete. The table lists over 950,000 clones, approximately 80% of them singletons, with over 0.8% in the top ten. The sequencing sample was made of memory CD4+ T cells from PBMCs. Subset given: CD45RA-negative fraction. The receptors come from a man younger than 30 in good health. Some clones in this sample may be carry-over from other donors' samples.

The chain couples TRBV6-1 to TRBJ2-3; possible D gene TRBD1, 5 bases. Germline CDR1 reads MNHNS; CDR2 reads SASEGT. This CDR3 is 12 amino acids long. V lost 7 bases and J 4 bases, leaving 9 bases between the germline ends. The DNA of the CDR3 is TGTGCCAGCAAAGGGGCTCCAGATACGCAGTATTTT. Protein: CASKGAPDTQYF.

The V call is TRBV6-6, the J call TRBJ1-5; 10 nucleotides match TRBD1. This CDR3 comprises 15 residues. Germline assignment: CDR1 MNHNY and CDR2 SVGAGI (reference sequence). The trim removed 6 bases at V and 1 base at J, leaving 3 bases unmatched. The CDR3 spells CASSGTGASNQPQHF. CDR3 DNA sequence: TGTGCCAGCAGCGGGACAGGGGCGAGCAATCAGCCCCAGCATTTT.

This rearrangement joins TRBV9 to TRBJ1-1, with D possibly being TRBD1 (5 bases). V lost 0 bases, J lost 5 bases, and 14 bases lay in between. Germline assignment: CDR1 SGDLS and CDR2 YYNGEE. This CDR3 comprises 15 residues. The CDR3 DNA is TGTGCCAGCAGCGTAGTGAGGGGCAGCGTGACTGAAGCTTTCTTT. As protein: CASSVVRGSVTEAFF.

The chain couples TRBV6-1 to TRBJ1-5; D ambiguous. Germline CDR1 and CDR2: MNHNS and SASEGT. CDR3 length: 15 amino acids. Trimming took 5 bases from V and 0 from J, leaving 11 bases between them. The DNA for the CDR3 is TGTGCCAGCAGTACCCGGGAAAATAGCAATCAGCCCCAGCATTTT. Residues: CASSTRENSNQPQHF.

The chain employs TRBV28 and TRBJ2-7; TRBD1 matches at 7 bases. The germline gives CDR1 MDHEN, CDR2 SYDVKM. V dropped 10 bases and J dropped 3; count of bases not matched to a gene: 15. The CDR3 has 15 amino acids. The DNA for the CDR3 is TGTGCCACCCCCGCAGAGGGGACAGCTGACTACGAGCAGTACTTC. Translated: CATPAEGTADYEQYF.

The rearrangement links TRBV5-1 to TRBJ2-1; D possibly matches TRBD1 or TRBD2 (6 bases each). V was pared by 1 base and J by 1 base, with 15 bases between. CDR1 SGHRS and CDR2 YFSETQ come from the germline V gene. The length of the CDR3 is 17 residues. CDR3: CASSLSGARGSYNEQFF. As DNA, the CDR3 is TGCGCCAGCAGCTTGTCGGGGGCGCGAGGTTCCTACAATGAGCAGTTCTTC.

This chain links TRBV7-2 with TRBJ2-1; 11 positions agree with TRBD2. With V trimmed by 4 bases and J by 3 bases, 2 bases remained unmatched. Per germline, CDR1 SGHTA and CDR2 FQGNSA. The CDR3 runs 15 residues. The CDR3 reads CASSSGLADYNEQFF. The CDR3 DNA sequence: TGTGCCAGCAGCTCGGGACTAGCGGACTACAATGAGCAGTTCTTC.

The rearrangement joins TRBV7-2 to TRBJ1-5; tentative D call: TRBD1 (5 bases). This CDR3 comprises 17 residues. Trimming pared 4 bases from V and 5 bases from J, leaving 21 bases between. Germline CDR1 SGHTA, CDR2 FQGNSA. In DNA form, the CDR3 reads TGTGCCAGCAGCTCAACGGGGCGGCGGATTCTCGATCAGCCCCAGCATTTT. This sequence encodes CASSSTGRRILDQPQHF.

This clone showed up just a few times. The chain links TRBV11-1 to TRBJ1-1; 7 bases are shared with TRBD1. This CDR3 is built from 15 residues. CDR1 is SGHAT, CDR2 FQDESV, per germline (reference sequence). V lost 8 bases, J lost 7 bases, and 16 bases stayed unmatched. CDR3 region: CASSFRGVGGVEAFF. CDR3 nucleotides: TGTGCCAGCTCATTCAGGGGGGTCGGGGGTGTTGAAGCTTTCTTT. The full variable domain, completed using reference TRBV11-1 and TRBJ1-1, is EAEVAQSPRYKITEKSQAVAFWCDPISGHATLYWYRQILGQGPELLVQFQDESVVDDSQLPKDRFSAERLKGVDSTLKIQPAELGDSAMYLCASSFRGVGGVEAFFGQGTRLTVV.

The chain carries TRBV6-1 and TRBJ2-5, with 10 bases fitting TRBD2. The J call is doubtful: the DNA matches TRBJ2-7 better. Germline assignment: CDR1 MNHNS and CDR2 SASEGT. The CDR3 sequence is 14 residues long. The CDR3 sequence: CASSTSGISYEQYF. CDR3 DNA sequence: TGTGCCAGCAGTACTAGCGGGATCTCCTACGAGCAGTACTTC.

V is TRBV7-2 and J is TRBJ1-5; D not resolved. The CDR3 loop spans 15 amino acids. Deletions cut 1 base from V and 5 bases from J, with 12 bases between. Germline CDR1 SGHTA, CDR2 FQGNSA. CDR3 sequence (DNA): TGTGCCAGCAGCTTAGTAGCTCTGCAAGATCAGCCCCAGCATTTT. Its protein product is CASSLVALQDQPQHF.

The rearrangement links TRBV11-2 to TRBJ1-1; 8 bases are shared with TRBD1. J was trimmed by 4 bases and V by 4 bases; bases with no gene match: 5. Looked up from germline, CDR1 is SGHAT and CDR2 is FQNNGV. This CDR3 region has 14 residues. In DNA, the CDR3 is TGTGCCAGCAGCTCCTACAGGGGGGCCACTGAAGCTTTCTTT. It yields the protein CASSSYRGATEAFF.

Comments on this clone: A far more abundant clone sits one base away, making this likely a read error. This chain uses TRBV29-1 with TRBJ1-1; D call uncertain. Germline assignment: CDR1 SQVTM and CDR2 ANQGSEA. CDR3 size: 14 residues. CDR3 sequence: CGVVLTRGGIEAFF. CDR3 coding DNA: TGCGGCGTTGTCCTAACCCGGGGTGGGATTGAAGCTTTCTTT. The variable domain in full, with the rest retrieved from reference TRBV29-1 and TRBJ1-1, is SAVISQKPSRDICQRGTSLTIQCQVDSQVTMMFWYRQQPGQSLTLIATANQGSEATYESGFVIDKFPISRPNLTFSTLTVSNMSPEDSSIYLCGVVLTRGGIEAFFGQGTRLTVV.

The V call is TRBV5-1, the J call TRBJ1-1; unclear D gene. Germline values: CDR1 SGHRS, CDR2 YFSETQ. The CDR3 has 10 amino acids. V lost 5 bases, J lost 11 bases, and 10 bases lay in between. CDR3 in amino acids: CASRPGEAFF. The CDR3 region has the DNA TGCGCCAGCAGGCCCGGGGAGGCTTTCTTT.

As regards this clone: This sample also contains other DNA sequences that code for the same CDR3. This rearrangement joins TRBV7-9 to TRBJ1-1, with D unclear. Germline loops: CDR1 SEHNR, CDR2 FQNEAQ (reference sequence). V lost 3 bases and J lost 3, with 5 bases in between. The CDR3 runs 12 residues. For the CDR3, the DNA is TGTGCCAGCAGCTTTTCTGACACTGAAGCTTTCTTT. Translated: CASSFSDTEAFF.

The chain uses TRBV28 and TRBJ2-7; unclear D gene. CDR1 MDHEN and CDR2 SYDVKM come from the germline V gene. V was cut by 9 bases and J by 5 bases, with 23 bases left in between. The CDR3 totals 15 residues. The CDR3 region is CASRNSGPPTNEQYF. For the CDR3, the DNA is TGTGCCAGTCGTAACTCAGGACCCCCTACGAACGAGCAGTACTTC.

The rearrangement uses TRBV5-5 and TRBJ1-5; D is uncertain. The V end lost 5 bases, the J end lost 7 bases, and 19 bases lay between the germline ends. The germline gives CDR1 SGHKS, CDR2 YYEKEE (reference sequence). The CDR3 extends over 15 amino acids. The CDR3 sequence is CASSLVVGLRQPQHF. The CDR3 DNA reads as TGTGCCAGCAGTCTGGTGGTGGGCCTGAGGCAGCCCCAGCATTTT.